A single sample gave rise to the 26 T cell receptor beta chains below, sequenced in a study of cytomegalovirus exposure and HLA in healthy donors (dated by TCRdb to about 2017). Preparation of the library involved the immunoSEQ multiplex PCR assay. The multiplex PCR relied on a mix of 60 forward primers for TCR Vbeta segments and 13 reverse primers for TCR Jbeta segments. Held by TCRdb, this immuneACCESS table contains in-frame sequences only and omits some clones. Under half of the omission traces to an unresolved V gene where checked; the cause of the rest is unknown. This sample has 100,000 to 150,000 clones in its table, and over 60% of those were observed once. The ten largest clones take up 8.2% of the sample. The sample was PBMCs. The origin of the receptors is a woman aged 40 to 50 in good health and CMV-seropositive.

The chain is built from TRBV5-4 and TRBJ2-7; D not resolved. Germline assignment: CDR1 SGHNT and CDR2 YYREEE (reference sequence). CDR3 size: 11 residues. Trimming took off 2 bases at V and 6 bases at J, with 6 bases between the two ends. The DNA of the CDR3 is TGTGCCAGCAGCTTATATTCCGAGCAGTACTTC. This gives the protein CASSLYSEQYF.

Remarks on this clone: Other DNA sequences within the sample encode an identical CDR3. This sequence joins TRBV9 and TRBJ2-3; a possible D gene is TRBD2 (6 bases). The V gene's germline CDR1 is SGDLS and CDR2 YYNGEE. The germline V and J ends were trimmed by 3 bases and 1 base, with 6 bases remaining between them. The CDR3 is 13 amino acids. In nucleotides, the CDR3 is TGTGCCAGCAGCGCGGGAGGCACAGATACGCAGTATTTT. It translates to CASSAGGTDTQYF.

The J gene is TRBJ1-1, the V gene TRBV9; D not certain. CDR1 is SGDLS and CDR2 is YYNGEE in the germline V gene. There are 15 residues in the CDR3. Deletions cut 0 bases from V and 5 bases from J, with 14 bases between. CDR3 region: CASSVGEGRWTEAFF. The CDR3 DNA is TGTGCCAGCAGCGTAGGTGAGGGTCGGTGGACTGAAGCTTTCTTT.

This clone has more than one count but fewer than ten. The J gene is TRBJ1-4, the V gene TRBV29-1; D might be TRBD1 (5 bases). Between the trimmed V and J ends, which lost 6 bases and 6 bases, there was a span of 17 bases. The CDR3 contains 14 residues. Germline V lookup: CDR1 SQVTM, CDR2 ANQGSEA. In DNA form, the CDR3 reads TGCAGCGTCACTGACAGTCATCAGGATGAAAAACTGTTTTTT. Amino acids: CSVTDSHQDEKLFF.

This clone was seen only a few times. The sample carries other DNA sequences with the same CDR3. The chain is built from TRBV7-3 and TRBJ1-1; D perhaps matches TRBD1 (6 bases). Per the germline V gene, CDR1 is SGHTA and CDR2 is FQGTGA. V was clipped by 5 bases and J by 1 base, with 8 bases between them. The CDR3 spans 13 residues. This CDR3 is CASSLQGNTEAFF. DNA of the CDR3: TGTGCCAGCAGCCTACAGGGGAACACTGAAGCTTTCTTT.

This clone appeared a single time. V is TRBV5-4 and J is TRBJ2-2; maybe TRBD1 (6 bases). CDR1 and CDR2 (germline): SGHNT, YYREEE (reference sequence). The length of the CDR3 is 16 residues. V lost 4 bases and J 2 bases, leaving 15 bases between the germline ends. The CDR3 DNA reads TGTGCCAGCAGCCTAAAAGGACAGCTTAACACCGGGGAGCTGTTTTTT. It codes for CASSLKGQLNTGELFF.

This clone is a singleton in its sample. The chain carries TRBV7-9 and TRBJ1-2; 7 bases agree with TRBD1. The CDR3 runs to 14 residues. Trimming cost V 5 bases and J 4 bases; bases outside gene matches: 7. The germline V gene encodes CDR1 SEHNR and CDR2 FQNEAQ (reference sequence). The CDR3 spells CASSGDSLAYGYTF. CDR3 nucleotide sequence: TGTGCCAGCAGCGGGGACAGCTTAGCCTATGGCTACACCTTC.

CDR3 DNA: TGCGCCAGCAGCCTCTCACGACAGGGCAATTCACCCCTCCACTTT. Translating gives CASSLSRQGNSPLHF. The chain employs TRBV4-3 and TRBJ1-6, with 7 bases lining up with TRBD1. J gave up 7 bases and V 4 bases, and 7 bases lay outside the gene matches. Germline assignment: CDR1 LGHNA and CDR2 YSLEER. The CDR3 covers 15 residues.

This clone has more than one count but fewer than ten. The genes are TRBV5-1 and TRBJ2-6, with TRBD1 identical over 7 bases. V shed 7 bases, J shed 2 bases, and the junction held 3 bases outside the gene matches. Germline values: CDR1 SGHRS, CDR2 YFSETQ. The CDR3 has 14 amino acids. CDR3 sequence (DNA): TGCGCCAGCTCTACAGGGGCTGGGGCCAACGTCCTGACTTTC. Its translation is CASSTGAGANVLTF.

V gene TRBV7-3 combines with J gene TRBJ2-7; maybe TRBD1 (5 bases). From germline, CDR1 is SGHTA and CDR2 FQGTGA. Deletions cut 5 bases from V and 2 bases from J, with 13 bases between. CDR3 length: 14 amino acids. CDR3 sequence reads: CASSASTAPYEQYF. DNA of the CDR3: TGTGCCAGCAGCGCTTCGACAGCTCCCTACGAGCAGTACTTC.

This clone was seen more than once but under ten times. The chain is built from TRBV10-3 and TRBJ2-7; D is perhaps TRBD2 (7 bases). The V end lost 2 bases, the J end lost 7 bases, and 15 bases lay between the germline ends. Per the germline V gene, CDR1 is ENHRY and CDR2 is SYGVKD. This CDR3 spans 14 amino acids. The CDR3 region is CAISERGARQEQYF. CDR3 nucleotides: TGTGCCATCAGTGAGCGGGGGGCACGGCAAGAGCAGTACTTC.

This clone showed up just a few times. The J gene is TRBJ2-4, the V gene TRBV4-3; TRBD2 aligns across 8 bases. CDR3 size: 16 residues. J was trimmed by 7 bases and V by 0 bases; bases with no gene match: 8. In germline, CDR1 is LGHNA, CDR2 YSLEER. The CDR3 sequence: CASSQDVRGGSNIQYF. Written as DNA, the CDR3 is TGCGCCAGCAGCCAAGATGTCCGGGGGGGTAGCAACATTCAGTACTTC.

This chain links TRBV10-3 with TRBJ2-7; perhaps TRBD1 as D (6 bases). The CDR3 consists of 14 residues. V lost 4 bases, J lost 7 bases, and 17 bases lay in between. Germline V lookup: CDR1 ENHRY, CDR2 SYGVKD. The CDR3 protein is CAISVRGRGEEQYF. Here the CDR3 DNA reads TGTGCCATCAGTGTAAGGGGCAGGGGAGAGGAGCAGTACTTC.

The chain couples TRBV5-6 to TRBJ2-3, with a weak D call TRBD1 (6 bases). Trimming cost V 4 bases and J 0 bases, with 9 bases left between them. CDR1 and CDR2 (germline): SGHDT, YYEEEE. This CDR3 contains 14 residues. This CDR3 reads CASSKGQSTDTQYF. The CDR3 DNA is TGTGCCAGCAGCAAAGGACAGAGCACAGATACGCAGTATTTT.

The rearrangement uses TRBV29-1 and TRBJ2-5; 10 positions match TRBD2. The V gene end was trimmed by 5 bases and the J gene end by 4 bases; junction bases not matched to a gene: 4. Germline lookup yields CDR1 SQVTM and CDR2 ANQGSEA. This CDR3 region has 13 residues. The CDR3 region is CSVKAGGRETQYF. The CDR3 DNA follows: TGCAGCGTTAAAGCGGGGGGGCGAGAGACCCAGTACTTC.

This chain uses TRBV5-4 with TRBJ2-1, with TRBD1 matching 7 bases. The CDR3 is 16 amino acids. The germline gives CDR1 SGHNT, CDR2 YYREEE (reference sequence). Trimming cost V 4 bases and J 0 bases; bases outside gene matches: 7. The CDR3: CASSRDRAPSYNEQFF. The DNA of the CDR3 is TGTGCCAGCAGCCGTGACAGGGCCCCCTCCTACAATGAGCAGTTCTTC.

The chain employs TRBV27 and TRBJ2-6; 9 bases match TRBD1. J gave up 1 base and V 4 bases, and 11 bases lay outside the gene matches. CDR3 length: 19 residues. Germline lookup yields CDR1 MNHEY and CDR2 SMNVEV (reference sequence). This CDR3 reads CASSYLLPGQGSGANVLTF. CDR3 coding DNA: TGTGCCAGCAGTTACCTCCTCCCGGGACAGGGATCTGGGGCCAACGTCCTGACTTTC. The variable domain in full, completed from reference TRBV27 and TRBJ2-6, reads EAQVTQNPRYLITVTGKKLTVTCSQNMNHEYMSWYRQDPGLGLRQIYYSMNVEVTDKGDVPEGYKVSRKEKRNFPLILESPSPNQTSLYFCASSYLLPGQGSGANVLTFGAGSRLTVL.

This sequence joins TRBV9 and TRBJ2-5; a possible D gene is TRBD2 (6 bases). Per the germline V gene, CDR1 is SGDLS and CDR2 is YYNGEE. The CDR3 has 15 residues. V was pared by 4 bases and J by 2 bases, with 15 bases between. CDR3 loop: CASSYSPGAQETQYF. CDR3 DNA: TGTGCCAGCAGCTACAGTCCGGGAGCTCAAGAGACCCAGTACTTC.

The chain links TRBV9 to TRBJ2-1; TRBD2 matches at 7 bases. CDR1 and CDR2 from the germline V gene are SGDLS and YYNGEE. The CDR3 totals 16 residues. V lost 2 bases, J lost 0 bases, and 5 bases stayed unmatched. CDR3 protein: CASSVFSGGSYNEQFF. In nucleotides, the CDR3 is TGTGCCAGCAGCGTTTTTTCGGGGGGCTCCTACAATGAGCAGTTCTTC.

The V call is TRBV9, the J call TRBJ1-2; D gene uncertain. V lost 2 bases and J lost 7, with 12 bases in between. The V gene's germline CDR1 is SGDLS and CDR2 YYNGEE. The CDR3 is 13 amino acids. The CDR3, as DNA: TGTGCCAGCAGCGTTAGCGGGATCTCTGGCTACACCTTC. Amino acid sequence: CASSVSGISGYTF. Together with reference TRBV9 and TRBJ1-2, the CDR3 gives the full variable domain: DSGVTQTPKHLITATGQRVTLRCSPRSGDLSVYWYQQSLDQGLQFLIQYYNGEERAKGNILERFSAQQFPDLHSELNLSSLELGDSALYFCASSVSGISGYTFGSGTRLTVV.

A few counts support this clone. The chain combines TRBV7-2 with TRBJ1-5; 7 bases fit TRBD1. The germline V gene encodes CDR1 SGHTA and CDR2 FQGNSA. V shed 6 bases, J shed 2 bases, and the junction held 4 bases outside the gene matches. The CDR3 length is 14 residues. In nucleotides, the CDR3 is TGTGCCAGCAGTCCCCAGGGGGGCAATCAGCCCCAGCATTTT. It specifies CASSPQGGNQPQHF. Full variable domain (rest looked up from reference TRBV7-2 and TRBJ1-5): GAGVSQSPSNKVTEKGKDVELRCDPISGHTALYWYRQSLGQGLEFLIYFQGNSAPDKSGLPSDRFSAERTGGSVSTLTIQRTQQEDSAVYLCASSPQGGNQPQHFGDGTRLSIL.

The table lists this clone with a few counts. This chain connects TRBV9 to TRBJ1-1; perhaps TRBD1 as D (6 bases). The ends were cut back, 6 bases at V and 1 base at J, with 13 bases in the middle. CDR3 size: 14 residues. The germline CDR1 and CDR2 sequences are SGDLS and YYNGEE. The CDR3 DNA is TGTGCCAGCAATCCGACAGGAGCGAACACTGAAGCTTTCTTT. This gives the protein CASNPTGANTEAFF.

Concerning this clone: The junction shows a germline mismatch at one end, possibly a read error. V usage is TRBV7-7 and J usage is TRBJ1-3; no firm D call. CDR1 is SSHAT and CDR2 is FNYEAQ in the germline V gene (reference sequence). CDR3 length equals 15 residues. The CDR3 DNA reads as TGTGCTAGCAGCTTAGATTTCGGCTCTGGAAACACCATATATTTT. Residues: CASSLDFGSGNTIYF.

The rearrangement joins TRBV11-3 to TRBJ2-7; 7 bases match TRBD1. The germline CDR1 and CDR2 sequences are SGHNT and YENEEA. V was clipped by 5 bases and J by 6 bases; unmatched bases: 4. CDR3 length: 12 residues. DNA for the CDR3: TGTGCCAGCAGCCCGACAGGGACCGAGCAGTACTTC. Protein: CASSPTGTEQYF.

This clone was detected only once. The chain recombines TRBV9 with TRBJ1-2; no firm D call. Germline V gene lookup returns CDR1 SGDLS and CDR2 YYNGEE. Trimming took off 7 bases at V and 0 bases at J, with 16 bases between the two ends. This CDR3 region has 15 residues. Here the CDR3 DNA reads TGTGCCAGCCTCGGGGTAGGGCCCTCTAACTATGGCTACACCTTC. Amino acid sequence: CASLGVGPSNYGYTF. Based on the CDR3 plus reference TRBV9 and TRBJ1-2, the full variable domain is DSGVTQTPKHLITATGQRVTLRCSPRSGDLSVYWYQQSLDQGLQFLIQYYNGEERAKGNILERFSAQQFPDLHSELNLSSLELGDSALYFCASLGVGPSNYGYTFGSGTRLTVV.

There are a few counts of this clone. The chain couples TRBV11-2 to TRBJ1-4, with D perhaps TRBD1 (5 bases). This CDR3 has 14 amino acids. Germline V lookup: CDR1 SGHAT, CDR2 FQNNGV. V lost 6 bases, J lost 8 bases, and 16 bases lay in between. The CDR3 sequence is CASSSGGGVEKLFF. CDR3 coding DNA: TGTGCCAGCAGTTCCGGCGGGGGGGTAGAAAAACTGTTTTTT.